What follows describes a single T cell receptor (beta chain). This clone was observed a few times. Its specific antigen is unknown. No quality values exist for individual bases; no much larger clone is one base distant. The library was built by means of the immunoSEQ multiplex PCR assay. For the multiplex PCR, a mixture combining 60 forward primers for TCR Vbeta segments and 13 reverse primers for TCR Jbeta segments was used. Amplification of the CDR3 region of rearranged TCR beta genes was performed with a multiplex PCR assay on genomic DNA. Amplified TCR beta libraries were sequenced as 87-base-pair reads on the Illumina HiSeq System. The authors' pipeline ran thus. In a later analysis, roughly 80 million unique TCR beta chains were counted across the 666 repertoires, and around 10 million of these chains were shared by at least two donors. Raw reads were error-corrected and collapsed into unique sequences by a nearest-neighbor algorithm in which closely related sequences were merged to remove PCR and sequencing errors. CDR3 sequences were aligned to IMGT reference sequences to assign V, D and J gene segments. For a sequence to be retained, at least a six-nucleotide match to both a V gene segment and a J gene segment was required. A rearrangement counted as productive if the CDR3 had no stop codons and remained in frame with V and J, and every other rearrangement counted as non-productive. Following IMGT convention, CDR3 was defined as the stretch from the second conserved V-encoded cysteine up to the conserved J-encoded phenylalanine. The earlier analysis of 550 to 650 of the donors excluded any sequence lacking an unambiguous match to a single V gene segment. An earlier analysis of several hundred of the donors called V segments functional above 56.7% productive rearrangements and segregating when the between-donor standard deviation exceeded 5%. A statistical classification framework was built for diagnosing cytomegalovirus status from the catalog of TCR beta chain sequences. V and J gene assignment, in a later analysis, came from comparing TCR nucleotide sequences with IMGT/GENE-DB human TR gene sequences. In a later analysis, CDR3 sequences and most-parsimonious VDJ recombination scenarios were assigned using the TCRdist pipeline. In a later analysis, each TCR beta chain was defined by its CDR3 amino acid sequence together with its V-gene family, and reads without a unique V-gene family were excluded. A later analysis removed 600 or so highly shared, low-generation-probability nucleotide sequences to deal with suspected cross-contamination and a sequencing artifact. A later analysis calculated a clonal expansion index for each public chain from normalized within-repertoire ranks of inferred template counts. In a later analysis, generation probabilities were computed using a VDJ recombination model fitted to out-of-frame rearrangements, and the results were checked against IGoR. A later analysis scored TCR-TCR, TCR-HLA and TCR-CMV co-occurrence with hypergeometric tests, applying a repertoire-size bias correction to TCR pairs. To estimate false discovery rates, a later analysis permuted the HLA or CMV assignments 20 times. In a later analysis, co-occurring TCRs were grouped using DBSCAN, and TCRdist sequence similarity was added for clustering within HLA-allele-positive subsets. Co-occurrence clustering excluded repertoires with fewer than 30,000 or more than 120,000 public chains, plus five with anomalous nucleotide sharing. The table was pulled from immuneACCESS by TCRdb, which kept in-frame rearrangements only. Such tables lose some clones; where checked, under half of the loss comes from unresolved V genes, and the rest has no known cause. Clone size and V and J calls were adopted from that table, with D and trimming inferred from the DNA. For this sample there are 210,000 or so clones; more than 70% appear just once. The ten largest clones capture 0.47% of the sample.

V was cut back by 4 bases and J by 0 bases, leaving a gap of 4 bases between them. Its CDR3 holds 13 amino acids, cysteine through phenylalanine. Only the CDR3 portion is preserved as DNA: 39 bases, with reading frame beginning at the first base. For CDR1 and CDR2, the germline V gene lists MRHNA and SNTAGT. These data are taken from a study of cytomegalovirus exposure and HLA in healthy donors (dated by TCRdb to the late 2010s). In terms of the full investigation: According to an earlier analysis of around 600 of the donors, 150 million to 200 million T cells yielded some 120 million unique TCR beta sequences and approximately 280 Gb of sequence data. Roughly 310 gigabases of sequencing data and approximately 84 million unique TCR sequences were included in an early release covering several hundred HLA-typed donors. The genetic ancestry cluster associated with self-reported Caucasian donors included 80% to 90% of the roughly 400 genotyped donors. The study aimed to test whether signatures of past pathogen exposure could be identified by cataloging public T cell receptors. Using immunosequencing, the study profiled T cell repertoires from fewer than 850 subjects and related those repertoires to cytomegalovirus serostatus. A separate validation cohort of over a hundred different subjects was used in addition to the approximately 700-subject first cohort. To predict cytomegalovirus infection status, the study brought together high-throughput TCR immunosequencing, statistical association of individual TCRs with disease status, and machine learning. A later analysis re-analyzed previously published TCR beta repertoires from roughly 600 donors and added high-resolution HLA genotyping to study TCR occurrence patterns. In the later analysis, no new phenotypic data were used to find candidate immune exposures; instead, reliance was placed on TCR beta sequences and their occurrence across donors. To decide whether each TCR beta V gene segment behaved as functional or pseudogenic, an earlier analysis of some 600 of the donors relied on high-throughput TCR beta sequencing. Donor age, sex, ethnicity and CMV serostatus were collected together with the repertoire data. A later genetic analysis took genome-wide SNP genotypes for about three fifths of the roughly 670 donors and used that subset as a discovery cohort. All discovery cohort repertoires had been generated using a single sequencing platform. Class I and class II HLA loci were covered by the typing at four-digit resolution. The number of typed donors differed by locus: about 620-640 for A, B, C, DRB1 and DQB1; 500 to 550 for DQA1; fewer than 610 for DPA1; and around 470 for DPB1. A few DR-DQ haplotypes were treated as single units for association and clustering because of strong linkage in the cohort. On average, 235,054 unique TCR beta nucleotide sequences were sequenced per donor among a few hundred genotyped donors of the cohort, with roughly 18% of those sequences being non-productive. General conclusions and limits of the study: The authors suggested that the approach could potentially be generalized to other disease states and immunological phenotypes. An earlier analysis of approximately 540 of the donors showed that most TCR beta V segments appeared in productive rearrangements either about 87% or about 30% of the time, which broadly matched IMGT annotations. A further reported finding was that TCR beta sequences accurately predicted the HLA-A and HLA-B alleles for most subjects in the first cohort. While some public TCRs were present in many individuals, most TCR sequences turned up only very rarely across donors. Cytomegalovirus status was reported to be diagnosed by the classifier with high specificity and sensitivity in both the original and validation cohorts. In a later analysis, HLA-associated TCR beta chains were found to be more clonally expanded and to have lower generation probabilities than equally common non-associated chains. A few of the identified cytomegalovirus-associated TCR beta chains were confirmed in vitro to be specific for cytomegalovirus antigens. Some IMGT-functional V segments, including TRBV6-2 and TRBV6-3, could not be told apart with the 87-base-pair reads, so those segments were excluded. Most CMV-associated TCR beta chains appeared to be HLA-restricted in a later analysis, and the HLA associations seemed to be driven largely by CMV exposure. HLA typing was unavailable for some donors at each locus, so association tests used only the typed subset. A later analysis reported that several top co-occurrence clusters appeared linked to parvovirus B19, influenza, CMV and Epstein-Barr virus. Because counts were too low, 15 or so rarely observed V segments, including chromosome 9 orphons, were excluded from the earlier analysis of 587 of the donors. The presence/absence analyses assumed that sequencing depth was roughly uniform across donors, and that assumption may not be true. A later genetic analysis reported fewer N-insertions in productive TCRs among donors in an Asian-associated ancestry cluster than the roughly 700-donor mean. In a later analysis, TCR association rates were found to vary across HLA loci, with the most associated TCRs seen for DRB1 alleles and the fewest for HLA-C alleles. A cluster of highly shared sequence variants was judged likely to represent a technical artifact of the sequencing pipeline. At a false discovery rate of 0.05, a later analysis linked under 20,000 TCR beta sequences to specific HLA alleles. A total of about 150 TCR beta chains were listed by the study as associated with cytomegalovirus. When HLA alleles, especially DR and DQ, strongly co-occurred, attributing TCR associations to individual alleles was difficult. This cohort had only TCR beta chains sequenced, and the lack of alpha or paired-chain data limited which features could be detected. CMV serostatus was the only immune exposure information available for the cohort. Correlated functional status among segregating V segments might be attributable to linkage disequilibrium, but an unknown experimental factor could not be ruled out. V-gene and J-gene trimming of TCR beta chains was associated with a missense DCLRE1C variant in a later genetic analysis, and the association was replicated in an independent cohort.

In total, 600 or so healthy bone marrow donors made up the cohort. At the time of sampling, all cohort members were nominally healthy, though unrecorded immune exposures were likely present. The donor tested CMV seronegative, placing the donor among the 300 to 400 seronegative members of the cohort. A peripheral blood sample was collected from each donor, and TCR beta sequencing was performed on peripheral blood mononuclear cells. Genomic DNA was extracted from the blood cell samples with the Qiagen DNeasy Blood Extraction Kit. Sequenced material: PBMCs. The TCR comes from a boy aged 5-17 years in good health and CMV-seronegative. This receptor chain uses TRBV6-4 and TRBJ1-5; the D gene identity is not certain. The sequenced DNA: TGTGCCAGCAGTGCCTATAGCAATCAGCCCCAGCATTTT. Its translation is CASSAYSNQPQHF.